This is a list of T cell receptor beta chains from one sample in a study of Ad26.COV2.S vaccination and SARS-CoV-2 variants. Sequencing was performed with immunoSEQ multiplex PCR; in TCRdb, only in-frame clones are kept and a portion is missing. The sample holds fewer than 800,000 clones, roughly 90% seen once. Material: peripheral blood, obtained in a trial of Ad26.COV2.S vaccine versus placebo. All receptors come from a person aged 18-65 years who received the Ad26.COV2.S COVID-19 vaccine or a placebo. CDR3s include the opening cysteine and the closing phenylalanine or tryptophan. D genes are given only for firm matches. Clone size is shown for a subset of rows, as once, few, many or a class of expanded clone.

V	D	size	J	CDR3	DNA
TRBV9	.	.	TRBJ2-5	CASSPRPRAGETQYF	TGTGCCAGCAGCCCCCGGCCCAGGGCAGGAGAGACCCAGTACTTC
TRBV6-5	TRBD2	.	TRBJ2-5	CASSSSGVVQETQYF	TGTGCCAGCAGTTCTAGCGGGGTTGTCCAAGAGACCCAGTACTTC
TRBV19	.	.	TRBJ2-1	CASSIDHSTNEQFF	TGTGCCAGTAGTATAGATCACAGCACTAATGAGCAGTTCTTC
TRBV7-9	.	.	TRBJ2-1	CASSLVGRYNEQFF	TGTGCCAGCAGCTTAGTAGGACGATACAATGAGCAGTTCTTC
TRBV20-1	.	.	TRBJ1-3	CSAFGGNTIYF	TGCAGTGCTTTTGGCGGAAACACCATATATTTT
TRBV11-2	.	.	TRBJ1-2	CASSLDRYSYYGYTF	TGTGCCAGCAGCTTAGATCGGTACAGCTACTATGGCTACACCTTC
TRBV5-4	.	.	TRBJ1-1	CASSLMGGGAAFF	TGTGCCAGCAGCTTGATGGGCGGGGGCGCCGCTTTCTTT
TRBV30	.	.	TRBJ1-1	CAWSPGENTEAFF	TGTGCCTGGAGCCCGGGGGAGAACACTGAAGCTTTCTTT
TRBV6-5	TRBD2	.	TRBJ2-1	CASSPTSGFNEQFF	TGTGCCAGCAGCCCCACTAGCGGCTTCAATGAGCAGTTCTTC
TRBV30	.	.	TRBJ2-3	CAWGITPRTQYF	TGTGCCTGGGGGATAACGCCACGGACGCAGTATTTT
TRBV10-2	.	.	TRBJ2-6	CASSEWVGGTGANVLTF	TGCGCCAGCAGTGAGTGGGTTGGGGGGACTGGGGCCAACGTCCTGACTTTC
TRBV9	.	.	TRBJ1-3	CASSVDPLLQGGNTIYF	TGTGCCAGCAGCGTAGACCCCTTGCTCCAGGGTGGAAACACCATATATTTT
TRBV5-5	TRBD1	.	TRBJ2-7	CASSLNQGADEQYF	TGTGCCAGCAGCTTGAACCAGGGGGCGGACGAGCAGTACTTC
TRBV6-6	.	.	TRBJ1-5	CASRDTNQPQHF	TGTGCCAGCAGGGACACCAATCAGCCCCAGCATTTT
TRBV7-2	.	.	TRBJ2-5	CASSAGQQETQYF	TGTGCCAGCAGCGCGGGACAGCAAGAGACCCAGTACTTC
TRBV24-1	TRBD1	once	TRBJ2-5	CATAGGGQGYQETQYF	TGTGCCACCGCTGGCGGAGGACAGGGGTACCAAGAGACCCAGTACTTC
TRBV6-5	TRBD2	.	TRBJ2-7	CASSYSFAGASYEQYF	TGTGCCAGCAGTTACTCGTTTGCGGGAGCTAGCTACGAGCAGTACTTC
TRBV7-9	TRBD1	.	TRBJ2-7	CASSSGQEDLF	TGTGCCAGCAGCTCAGGACAGGAAGATCTCTTC
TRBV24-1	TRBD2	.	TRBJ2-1	CATKVAGDSNEQFF	TGTGCCACCAAGGTAGCGGGAGATTCCAATGAGCAGTTCTTC
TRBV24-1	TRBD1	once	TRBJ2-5	CATSEDRDSSAETQYF	TGTGCCACCAGTGAGGACCGGGACAGTTCAGCGGAGACCCAGTACTTC
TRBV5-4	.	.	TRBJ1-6	CASSFGGRGGSPLHF	TGTGCCAGCAGCTTCGGTGGCAGGGGAGGTTCACCCCTCCACTTT
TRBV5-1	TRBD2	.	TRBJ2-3	CASRGGGATDTQYF	TGCGCCAGCAGGGGCGGGGGGGCAACAGATACGCAGTATTTT
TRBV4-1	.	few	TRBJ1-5	CASSQGATHRGQPQHF	TGCGCCAGCAGCCAGGGCGCGACCCACCGCGGTCAGCCCCAGCATTTT
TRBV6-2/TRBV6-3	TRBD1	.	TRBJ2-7	CASSPHRDSSYEQYF	TGTGCCAGCAGTCCCCACCGGGACAGCTCCTACGAGCAGTACTTC
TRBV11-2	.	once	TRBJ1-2	CASSLGGGYGYTF	TGTGCCAGCAGCTTAGGAGGGGGCTATGGCTACACCTTC
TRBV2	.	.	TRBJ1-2	CASRTSPGPNHYTF	TGTGCCAGCAGGACCTCTCCGGGTCCCAATCACTACACCTTC
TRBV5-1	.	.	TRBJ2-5	CASSLGGGPIQETQYF	TGCGCCAGCAGCTTGGGTGGGGGCCCGATCCAAGAGACCCAGTACTTC
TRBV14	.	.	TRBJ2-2	CASSPRPNTGELFF	TGTGCCAGCAGCCCCCGACCTAACACCGGGGAGCTGTTTTTT
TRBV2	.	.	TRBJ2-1	CASTVGPFTYNEQFF	TGTGCCAGCACCGTCGGTCCTTTTACCTACAATGAGCAGTTCTTC
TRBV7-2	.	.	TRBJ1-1	CASSPGPPRNTEAFF	TGTGCCAGCAGCCCCGGGCCGCCCCGGAACACTGAAGCTTTCTTT
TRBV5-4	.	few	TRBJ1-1	CASSLGVFANTEAFF	TGTGCCAGCAGCTTAGGGGTCTTCGCGAACACTGAAGCTTTCTTT
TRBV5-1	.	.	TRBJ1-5	CASSLGPRGNQPQHF	TGCGCCAGCAGCTTGGGTCCCCGGGGCAATCAGCCCCAGCATTTT
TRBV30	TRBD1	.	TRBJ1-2	CAWSGQGYGYTF	TGTGCCTGGAGTGGACAGGGCTATGGCTACACCTTC
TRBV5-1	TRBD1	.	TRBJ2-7	CASSLDGDRTSYEQYF	TGCGCCAGCAGCTTGGACGGGGACAGAACTTCCTACGAGCAGTACTTC
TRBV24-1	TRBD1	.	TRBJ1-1	CATSDQLREQGASNTEAFF	TGTGCCACCAGTGACCAACTCCGAGAACAGGGGGCTTCGAACACTGAAGCTTTCTTT
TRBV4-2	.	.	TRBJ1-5	CASSQSLGLLNQPQHF	TGTGCCAGCAGCCAATCCTTGGGACTGCTCAATCAGCCCCAGCATTTT
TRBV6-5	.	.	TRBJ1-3	CASRDIARQVYTIYF	TGTGCCAGCAGGGACATCGCTAGGCAGGTGTACACCATATATTTT
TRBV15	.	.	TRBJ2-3	CATSIPQDTQYF	TGTGCCACCAGCATCCCGCAAGATACGCAGTATTTT
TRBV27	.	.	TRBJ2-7	CASSLLDNRDEQYF	TGTGCCAGCAGTTTATTGGACAATCGCGACGAGCAGTACTTC
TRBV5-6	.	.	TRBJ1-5	CASSLRTADSNQPQHF	TGTGCCAGCAGCTTACGGACAGCCGATAGCAATCAGCCCCAGCATTTT
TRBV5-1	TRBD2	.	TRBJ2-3	CASSLEASGSTQYF	TGCGCCAGCAGCTTGGAGGCTAGCGGGAGCACGCAGTATTTT
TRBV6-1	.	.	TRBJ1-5	CASSEAQASWTTSNQPQHF	TGTGCCAGCAGTGAAGCTCAGGCTTCGTGGACAACTAGCAATCAGCCCCAGCATTTT
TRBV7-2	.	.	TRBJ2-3	CASSFRTVTDTQYF	TGTGCCAGCAGCTTCAGGACCGTCACAGATACGCAGTATTTT
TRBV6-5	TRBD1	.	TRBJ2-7	CASSYSDREEYEQYF	TGTGCCAGCAGTTACTCGGACAGGGAAGAGTACGAGCAGTACTTC
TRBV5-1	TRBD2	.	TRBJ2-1	CASRGLAVEQFF	TGCGCCAGCAGAGGTCTAGCGGTTGAGCAGTTCTTC